This T cell receptor beta chain was observed in a study of metastatic and nonmetastatic thyroid tumors. Study information: Across peripheral blood and tumor or nodule tissue samples taken from malignant and benign thyroid patients, the repertoires were compared with one another. Findings of the study overall: Malignant tumors reportedly showed significantly higher TCR beta diversity than benign nodules in both blood and tumor.

In this sample, this clone is medium-sized. Antigen unknown. Before thyroid surgery, none of the patients had received any treatment. TCRdb re-called the PCR reads via MiXCR. The sample yields 6,000 to 8,500 clones, over 2.5% seen once. The sequenced sample consisted of tumor tissue. The origin of this receptor is a female donor with papillary thyroid cancer or a benign thyroid nodule (not recorded which). Some clones in this sample may be carry-over from other donors' samples.

CDR3 coding DNA: TGTGCCAGCAGTTTATCGGTGACTCACAATGAGCAGTTCTTC. As protein: CASSLSVTHNEQFF. The chain recombines TRBV27 with TRBJ2-1; unclear D gene. Trimming removed 0 bases at V and 5 bases at J, with 8 bases between. The CDR3 has 14 residues. Germline V CDR1 and CDR2: MNHEY, SMNVEV (reference sequence).